This entry concerns a single T cell receptor beta chain. What it binds is unknown. The data were taken from a study of T cell repertoires in cytomegalovirus infection. The overall study: CMV epitopes, recently identified HLA-C-restricted and well-studied HLA-B-restricted, were used. A matching HLA type, together with CMV infection, was signaled by public TCR beta signatures.

Overall study findings and caveats: Ex vivo, HLA-C-restricted CMV-specific TCR beta clonotypes prevailed over the rest of the response. Summed public TCR beta family frequency identified CMV carriers bearing the relevant HLA.

TCRdb processed the reads anew with MiXCR; each CDR3 protein has one entry. The data contain approximately 910,000 distinct CDR3 sequences, around 32% of them singletons. The CDR3 is 16 residues long. Between the trimmed V and J ends, which lost 0 bases and 2 bases, there was a span of 11 bases. The germline gives CDR1 LNHNV, CDR2 YYDKDF (reference sequence). The TCR sequence derives from a human donor in good health (CMV status not recorded). Some clones in this sample may be carry-over from other donors' samples. Sequences were derived from cultured CD8+ T cells from PBMCs, sampled from culture after CMV antigen stimulation. V is TRBV15 and J is TRBJ1-3; D is perhaps TRBD1 (5 bases). The CDR3 DNA sequence: TGTGCCACCAGCAGAGATGTCAGCAGGGCTGGAAACACCATATATTTT. Encoded protein: CATSRDVSRAGNTIYF.